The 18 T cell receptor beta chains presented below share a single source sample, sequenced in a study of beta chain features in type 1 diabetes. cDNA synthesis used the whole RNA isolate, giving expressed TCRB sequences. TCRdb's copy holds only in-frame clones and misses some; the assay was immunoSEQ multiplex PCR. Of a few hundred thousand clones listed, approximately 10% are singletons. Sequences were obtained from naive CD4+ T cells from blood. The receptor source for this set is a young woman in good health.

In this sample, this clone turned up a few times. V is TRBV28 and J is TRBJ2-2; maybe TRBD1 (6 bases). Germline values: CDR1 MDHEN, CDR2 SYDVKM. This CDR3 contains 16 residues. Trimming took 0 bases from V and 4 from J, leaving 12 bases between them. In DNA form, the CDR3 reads TGTGCCAGCAGTTTATGGCGGCAGGGGCGCACCGGGGAGCTGTTTTTT. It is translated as CASSLWRQGRTGELFF.

Written as DNA, the CDR3 is TGTGCCAGCAGCCGACTAGCGGGAGCCCCGGGTGAGCAGTTCTTC. Its protein is CASSRLAGAPGEQFF. The chain recombines TRBV7-9 with TRBJ2-1; TRBD2 aligns across 12 bases. V gave up 5 bases and J gave up 9 bases; unmatched junction bases: 8. Germline V gene sequence: CDR1 SEHNR, CDR2 FQNEAQ (reference sequence). CDR3 length equals 15 residues.

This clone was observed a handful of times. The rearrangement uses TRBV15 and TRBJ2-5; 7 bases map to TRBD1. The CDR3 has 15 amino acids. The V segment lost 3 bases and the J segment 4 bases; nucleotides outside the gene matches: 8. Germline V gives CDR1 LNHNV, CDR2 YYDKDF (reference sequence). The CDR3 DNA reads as TGTGCCACCAGCAGCAAGGGACAGACGGGAGAGACCCAGTACTTC. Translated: CATSSKGQTGETQYF.

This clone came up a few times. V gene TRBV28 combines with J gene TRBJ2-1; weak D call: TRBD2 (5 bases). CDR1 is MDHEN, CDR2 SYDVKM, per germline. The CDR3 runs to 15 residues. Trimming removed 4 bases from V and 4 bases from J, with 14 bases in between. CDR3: CASSSGSVIYNEQFF. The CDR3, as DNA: TGTGCCAGCAGTTCGGGGAGCGTAATATACAATGAGCAGTTCTTC.

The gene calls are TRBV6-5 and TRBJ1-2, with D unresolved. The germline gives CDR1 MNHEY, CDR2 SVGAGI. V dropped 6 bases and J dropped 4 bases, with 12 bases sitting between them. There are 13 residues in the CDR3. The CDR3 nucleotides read TGTGCCAGCAGCCCAGGACTGAGCTATGGCTACACCTTC. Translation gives CASSPGLSYGYTF.

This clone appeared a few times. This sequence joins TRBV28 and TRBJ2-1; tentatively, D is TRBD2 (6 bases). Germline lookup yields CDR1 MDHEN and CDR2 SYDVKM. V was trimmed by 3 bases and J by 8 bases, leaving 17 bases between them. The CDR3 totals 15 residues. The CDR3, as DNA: TGTGCCAGCAGTTTCTCCGGGGGTAAGAAGGATGAGCAGTTCTTC. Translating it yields CASSFSGGKKDEQFF.

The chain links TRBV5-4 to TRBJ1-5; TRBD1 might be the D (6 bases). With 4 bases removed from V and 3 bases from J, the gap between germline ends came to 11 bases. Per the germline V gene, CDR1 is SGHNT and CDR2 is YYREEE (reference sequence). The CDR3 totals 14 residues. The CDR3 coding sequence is TGTGCCAGCAGCCAACAGGGCTACAATCAGCCCCAGCATTTT. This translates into CASSQQGYNQPQHF.

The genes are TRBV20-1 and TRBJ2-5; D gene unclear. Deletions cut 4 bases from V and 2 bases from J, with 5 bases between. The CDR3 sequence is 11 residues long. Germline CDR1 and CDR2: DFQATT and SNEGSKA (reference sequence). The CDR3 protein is CSATPQETQYF. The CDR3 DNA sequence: TGCAGTGCTACCCCACAAGAGACCCAGTACTTC.

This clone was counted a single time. Here the CDR3 reads CASSLQNLNTEAFF. CDR3 DNA sequence: TGTGCCAGCAGCCTACAGAACCTCAACACTGAAGCTTTCTTT. This sequence joins TRBV7-9 and TRBJ1-1; D gene unclear. The germline CDR1 and CDR2 sequences are SEHNR and FQNEAQ (reference sequence). This CDR3 is 14 amino acids long. V dropped 5 bases and J dropped 2 bases, with 12 bases sitting between them. The entire variable domain, with the rest obtained from reference TRBV7-9 and TRBJ1-1, is as follows: DTGVSQNPRHKITKRGQNVTFRCDPISEHNRLYWYRQTLGQGPEFLTYFQNEAQLEKSRLLSDRFSAERPKGSFSTLEIQRTEQGDSAMYLCASSLQNLNTEAFFGQGTRLTVV.

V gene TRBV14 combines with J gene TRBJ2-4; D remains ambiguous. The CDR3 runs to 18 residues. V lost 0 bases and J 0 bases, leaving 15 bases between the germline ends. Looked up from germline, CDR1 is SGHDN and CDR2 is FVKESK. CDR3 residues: CASSQDPVGRLAKNIQYF. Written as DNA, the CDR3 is TGTGCCAGCAGCCAAGATCCGGTCGGCAGACTAGCCAAAAACATTCAGTACTTC.

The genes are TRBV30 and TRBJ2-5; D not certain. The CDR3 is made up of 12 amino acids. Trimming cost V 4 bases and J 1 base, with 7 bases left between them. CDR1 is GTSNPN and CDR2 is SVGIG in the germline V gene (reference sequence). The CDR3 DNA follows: TGTGCCTGGACTCCGTCCCAAGAGACCCAGTACTTC. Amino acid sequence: CAWTPSQETQYF.

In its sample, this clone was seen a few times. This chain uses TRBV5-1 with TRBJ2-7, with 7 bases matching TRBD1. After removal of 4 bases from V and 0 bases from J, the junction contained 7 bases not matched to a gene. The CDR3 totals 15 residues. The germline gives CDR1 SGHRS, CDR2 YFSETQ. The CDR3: CASSVGQASSYEQYF. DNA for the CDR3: TGCGCCAGCAGCGTCGGACAGGCCAGCTCCTACGAGCAGTACTTC.

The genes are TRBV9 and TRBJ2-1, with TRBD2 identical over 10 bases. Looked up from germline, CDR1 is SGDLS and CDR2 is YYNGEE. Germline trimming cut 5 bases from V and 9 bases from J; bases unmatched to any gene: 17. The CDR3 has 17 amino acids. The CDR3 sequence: CASSDRTSGKLQGEQFF. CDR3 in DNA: TGTGCCAGCAGTGATAGGACTAGCGGTAAACTACAGGGTGAGCAGTTCTTC.

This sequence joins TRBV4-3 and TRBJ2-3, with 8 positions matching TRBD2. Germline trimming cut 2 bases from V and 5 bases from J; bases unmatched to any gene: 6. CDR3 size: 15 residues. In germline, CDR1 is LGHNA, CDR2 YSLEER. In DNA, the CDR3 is TGCGCCAGCAGCCAATTAGCGGGAATGATAGATACGCAGTATTTT. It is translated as CASSQLAGMIDTQYF.

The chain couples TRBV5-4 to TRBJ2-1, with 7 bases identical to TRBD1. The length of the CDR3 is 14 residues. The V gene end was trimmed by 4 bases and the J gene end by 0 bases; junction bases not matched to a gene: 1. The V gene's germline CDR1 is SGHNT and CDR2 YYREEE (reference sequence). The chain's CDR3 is CASSAGGSYNEQFF. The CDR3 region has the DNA TGTGCCAGCAGCGCAGGGGGCTCCTACAATGAGCAGTTCTTC.

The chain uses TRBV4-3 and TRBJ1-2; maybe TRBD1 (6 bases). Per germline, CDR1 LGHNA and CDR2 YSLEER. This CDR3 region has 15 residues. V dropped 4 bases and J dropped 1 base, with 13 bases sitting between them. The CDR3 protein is CASSLGHPVNYGYTF. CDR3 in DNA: TGCGCCAGCAGCCTGGGACACCCGGTTAACTATGGCTACACCTTC.

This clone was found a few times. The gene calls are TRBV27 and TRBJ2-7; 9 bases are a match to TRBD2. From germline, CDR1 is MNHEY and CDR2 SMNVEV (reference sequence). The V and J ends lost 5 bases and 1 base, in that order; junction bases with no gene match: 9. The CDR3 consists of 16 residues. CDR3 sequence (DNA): TGTGCCAGCAGTACCCTAAGCGGGAGGAGGTCCTACGAGCAGTACTTC. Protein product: CASSTLSGRRSYEQYF.

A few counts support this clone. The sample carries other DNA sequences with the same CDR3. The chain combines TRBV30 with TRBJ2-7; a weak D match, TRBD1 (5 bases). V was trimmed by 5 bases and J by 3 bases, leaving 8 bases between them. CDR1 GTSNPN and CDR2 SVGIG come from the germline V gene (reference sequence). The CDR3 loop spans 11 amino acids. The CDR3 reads CAWSQGYEQYF. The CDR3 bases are TGTGCCTGGTCGCAGGGCTACGAGCAGTACTTC.